Each of the 15 T cell receptor beta chains below was sequenced from the same sample in a study of T cell responses to AZD1222 COVID-19 vaccine. Generated by immunoSEQ multiplex PCR, the TCRdb table keeps only in-frame clones and is missing some. Here the sample spans about 100,000 clones, about 93% being singletons. The material sequenced was peripheral blood, taken on day 0 of AZD1222 vaccination. The receptor set was obtained from an adult in good health.

This clone has more than one count but fewer than ten. The chain is built from TRBV3-1 (or the pseudogene TRBV3-2) and TRBJ1-6; D not resolved. The CDR3 sequence is 11 residues long. V lost 3 bases and J 8 bases, leaving 2 bases between the germline ends. Per the germline V gene, CDR1 is LGHDT and CDR2 is YNNKEL (reference sequence). CDR3 DNA sequence: TGTGCCAGCAGCCAGGATTCACCCCTCCACTTT. Its translation is CASSQDSPLHF.

The chain employs TRBV2 and TRBJ1-2, with 10 bases that match TRBD1. There are 14 residues in the CDR3. CDR1 and CDR2 from the germline V gene are SNHLY and FYNNEI. The J segment lost 2 bases and the V segment lost 7 bases, leaving 4 bases of the junction unmatched. The DNA for the CDR3 is TGTGCCAGCAAGGAGGGACAGGGGAACTATGGCTACACCTTC. It translates to CASKEGQGNYGYTF.

The J gene is TRBJ1-3, the V gene TRBV5-1; TRBD1 might be the D (5 bases). Per germline, CDR1 SGHRS and CDR2 YFSETQ. The CDR3 has 14 residues. The V end was cut by 0 bases, the J end by 11 bases, with 15 bases between. CDR3 nucleotide sequence: TGCGCCAGCAGCTTGGCGGCAGGGTTCAGTCCCATATATTTT. It is translated as CASSLAAGFSPIYF. Full variable domain (missing parts from reference TRBV5-1 and TRBJ1-3): KAGVTQTPRYLIKTRGQQVTLSCSPISGHRSVSWYQQTPGQGLQFLFEYFSETQRNKGNFPGRFSGRQFSNSRSEMNVSTLELGDSALYLCASSLAAGFSPIYFGEGSWLTVV.

This clone was recorded only once. The chain employs TRBV28 and TRBJ1-2, with D unresolved. Trimming shortened V by 9 bases and J by 4 bases, and 18 bases separated the two germline ends. There are 14 residues in the CDR3. Germline V gene data show CDR1 as MDHEN and CDR2 as SYDVKM. The DNA for the CDR3 is TGTGCCAGTCTTCGGGCGCGCGGTCCCTATGGCTACACCTTC. This encodes CASLRARGPYGYTF.

The chain recombines TRBV27 with TRBJ2-1; 12 nucleotides agree with TRBD2. Germline V gene lookup returns CDR1 MNHEY and CDR2 SMNVEV (reference sequence). This CDR3 has 20 amino acids. Trimming took 5 bases from V and 2 from J; bases not matched to a gene: 16. In nucleotides, the CDR3 is TGTGCCAGCAGTCCGGTGACTAGCGGGAGTTTGTATATCCCCTACAATGAGCAGTTCTTC. This sequence encodes CASSPVTSGSLYIPYNEQFF.

The V call is TRBV5-1, the J call TRBJ2-7; unclear D gene. The CDR3 runs to 11 residues. Trimming left V 4 bases short and J 3 bases short, with 5 bases between. Germline CDR1 is SGHRS and CDR2 is YFSETQ. In DNA form, the CDR3 reads TGCGCCAGCAGCCAAGACTACGAGCAGTACTTC. This sequence encodes CASSQDYEQYF.

The V and J genes are TRBV7-2 and TRBJ1-1; D unclear. Deletions cut 3 bases from V and 7 bases from J, with 9 bases between. CDR3 length: 12 amino acids. CDR1 SGHTA and CDR2 FQGNSA come from the germline V gene. In nucleotides, the CDR3 is TGTGCCAGCAGCTTGACCGGGAATGAAGCTTTCTTT. Translating gives CASSLTGNEAFF.

This chain uses TRBV28 with TRBJ1-5, with 8 bases that match TRBD1. CDR1 is MDHEN, CDR2 SYDVKM, per germline. V gave up 6 bases and J gave up 3 bases; unmatched junction bases: 10. The CDR3 sequence is 16 residues long. The CDR3, as DNA: TGTGCCAGCAGCCCTGCGGACAGGGCGATCAATCAGCCCCAGCATTTT. This translates into CASSPADRAINQPQHF.

This clone turned up a few times. The chain joins TRBV29-1 to TRBJ1-2; possibly TRBD1 for D (5 bases). The CDR3 extends over 12 amino acids. The germline V gene encodes CDR1 SQVTM and CDR2 ANQGSEA. V was shortened by 4 bases and J by 6 bases, with 12 bases between the two germline ends. CDR3 loop: CSVGRVQDGYTF. The CDR3 coding sequence is TGCAGCGTTGGCAGGGTTCAAGATGGCTACACCTTC. The complete variable domain, with remaining parts taken from reference TRBV29-1 and TRBJ1-2, reads SAVISQKPSRDICQRGTSLTIQCQVDSQVTMMFWYRQQPGQSLTLIATANQGSEATYESGFVIDKFPISRPNLTFSTLTVSNMSPEDSSIYLCSVGRVQDGYTFGSGTRLTVV.

The chain has TRBV3-1 (or the pseudogene TRBV3-2) and TRBJ2-7, with 11 bases lining up with TRBD2. The CDR3 runs 15 residues. After removal of 4 bases from V and 5 bases from J, the junction contained 7 bases not matched to a gene. CDR1 and CDR2 (germline): LGHDT, YNNKEL (reference sequence). The chain's CDR3 is CASSLIAGGPHEQYF. In DNA, the CDR3 is TGTGCCAGCAGCCTCATAGCGGGAGGGCCCCACGAGCAGTACTTC.

The chain is built from TRBV7-9 and TRBJ2-1; D remains ambiguous. This CDR3 has 12 residues. The V end was cut by 6 bases, the J end by 3 bases, with 6 bases between. Germline lookup yields CDR1 SEHNR and CDR2 FQNEAQ (reference sequence). CDR3 sequence reads: CASRQDYNEQFF. CDR3 DNA: TGTGCCAGCAGGCAAGACTACAATGAGCAGTTCTTC.

The chain carries TRBV4-1 and TRBJ2-7, with 9 bases fitting TRBD1. The V gene's germline CDR1 is MGHRA and CDR2 YSYEKL. The trim removed 4 bases at V and 3 bases at J, leaving 13 bases unmatched. This CDR3 comprises 17 residues. DNA of the CDR3: TGCGCCAGCAGCCCCGGCGGACAGGGGATCAGAGGCTACGAGCAGTACTTC. Its protein is CASSPGGQGIRGYEQYF.

Comment on this clone: Germline and junction disagree at one end, which may indicate a read error. The V and J genes are TRBV2 and TRBJ2-7; TRBD1 matches 7 bases. The V gene's germline CDR1 is SNHLY and CDR2 FYNNEI. The CDR3 length is 13 residues. The CDR3 region is CVSARDSSYEQYF. CDR3 bases: TGTGTCAGCGCGAGGGACAGCTCCTACGAGCAGTACTTC. Full variable domain (remainder filled in from reference TRBV2 and TRBJ2-7): EPEVTQTPSHQVTQMGQEVILRCVPISNHLYFYWYRQILGQKVEFLVSFYNNEISEKSEIFDDQFSVERPDGSNFTLKIRSTKLEDSAMYFCVSARDSSYEQYFGPGTRLTVT.

The chain's CDR3 is CASTRREVGETQYF. CDR3 coding DNA: TGTGCCAGCACCCGGCGGGAGGTAGGCGAGACCCAGTACTTC. The chain couples TRBV6-6 to TRBJ2-5; TRBD2 matches at 8 bases. V trimming: 7 bases; J trimming: 5 bases; junction bases outside the gene matches: 9. Germline values: CDR1 MNHNY, CDR2 SVGAGI (reference sequence). This CDR3 comprises 14 residues.

The chain employs TRBV30 and TRBJ1-1, with D unclear. CDR3 length: 13 residues. V lost 0 bases and J 3 bases, leaving 8 bases between the germline ends. Germline V gene data show CDR1 as GTSNPN and CDR2 as SVGIG (reference sequence). The CDR3 DNA is TGTGCCTGGAGTGTACTTACCCACACTGAAGCTTTCTTT. Protein sequence: CAWSVLTHTEAFF.